The T cell receptor (beta chain) described here comes from a study of OX40 agonist ivuxolimab in advanced cancers. The repertoire was sequenced with immunoSEQ multiplex PCR; TCRdb's copy has only in-frame clones and lacks some. The sample shows about 80,000 clones, 84% of them seen only once. This clonotype was sampled from an adult with an advanced solid tumor such as melanoma, head and neck, liver or kidney cancer. The material sequenced was CD4+ or CD8+ T cells sorted from blood, taken in a trial of the OX40 agonist ivuxolimab.

The CDR3 reads CASSLIPPIGGDQPQHF. The CDR3 DNA is TGTGCCAGCTCACTTATCCCTCCCATAGGGGGCGATCAGCCCCAGCATTTT. This rearrangement joins TRBV18 to TRBJ1-5; 7 nucleotides line up with TRBD1. CDR1 is KGHSH and CDR2 is LQKENI in the germline V gene. V lost 4 bases and J lost 5; bases outside the gene matches: 14. CDR3 length equals 17 residues.